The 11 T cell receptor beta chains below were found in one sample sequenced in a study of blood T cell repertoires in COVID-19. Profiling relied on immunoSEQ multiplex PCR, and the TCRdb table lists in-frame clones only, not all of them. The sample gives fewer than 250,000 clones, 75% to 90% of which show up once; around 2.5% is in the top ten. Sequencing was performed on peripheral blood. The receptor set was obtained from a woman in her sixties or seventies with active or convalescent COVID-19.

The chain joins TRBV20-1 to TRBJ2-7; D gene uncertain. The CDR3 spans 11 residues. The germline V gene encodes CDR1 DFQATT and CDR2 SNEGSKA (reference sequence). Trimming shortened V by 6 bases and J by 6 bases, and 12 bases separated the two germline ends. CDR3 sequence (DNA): TGCAGTGCCCCGCAGGTTCTCGAGCAGTACTTC. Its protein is CSAPQVLEQYF.

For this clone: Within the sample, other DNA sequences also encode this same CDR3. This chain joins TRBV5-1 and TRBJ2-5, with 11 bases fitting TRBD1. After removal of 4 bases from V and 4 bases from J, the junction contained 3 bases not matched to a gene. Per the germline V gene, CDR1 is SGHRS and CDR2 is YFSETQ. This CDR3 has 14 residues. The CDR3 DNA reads TGCGCCAGCAGCACCGGGACAGGGGGAGAGACCCAGTACTTC. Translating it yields CASSTGTGGETQYF.

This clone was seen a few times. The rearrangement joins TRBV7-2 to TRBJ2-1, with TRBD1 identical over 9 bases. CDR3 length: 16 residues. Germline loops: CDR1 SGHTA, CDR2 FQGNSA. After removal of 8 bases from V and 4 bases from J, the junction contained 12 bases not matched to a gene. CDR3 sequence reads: CASGFHNRGLYNEQFF. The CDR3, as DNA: TGTGCCAGCGGGTTCCATAACAGGGGGCTTTACAATGAGCAGTTCTTC.

DNA of the CDR3: TGTGCCAGCTCACCATTCTTGGGACAGGGGGCAAGGTACGAGCAGTACTTC. Translation gives CASSPFLGQGARYEQYF. This chain uses TRBV18 with TRBJ2-7; 12 bases agree with TRBD1. Germline V gene lookup returns CDR1 KGHSH and CDR2 LQKENI. The trim removed 2 bases at V and 4 bases at J, leaving 9 bases unmatched. The CDR3 sequence is 17 residues long. Full variable domain (outside the CDR3, taken from reference TRBV18 and TRBJ2-7): NAGVMQNPRHLVRRRGQEARLRCSPMKGHSHVYWYRQLPEEGLKFMVYLQKENIIDESGMPKERFSAEFPKEGPSILRIQQVVRGDSAAYFCASSPFLGQGARYEQYFGPGTRLTVT.

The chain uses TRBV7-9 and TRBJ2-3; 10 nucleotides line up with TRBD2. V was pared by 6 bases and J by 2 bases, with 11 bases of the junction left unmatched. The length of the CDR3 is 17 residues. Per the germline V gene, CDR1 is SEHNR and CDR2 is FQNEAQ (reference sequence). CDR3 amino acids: CASRPSGRALITDTQYF. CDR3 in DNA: TGTGCCAGCAGACCGAGCGGGAGGGCCCTTATCACAGATACGCAGTATTTT.

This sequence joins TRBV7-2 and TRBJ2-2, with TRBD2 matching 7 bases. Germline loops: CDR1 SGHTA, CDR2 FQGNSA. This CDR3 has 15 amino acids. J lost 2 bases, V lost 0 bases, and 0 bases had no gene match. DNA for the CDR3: TGTGCCAGCAGCTTAGCGGGACTAAACACCGGGGAGCTGTTTTTT. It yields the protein CASSLAGLNTGELFF.

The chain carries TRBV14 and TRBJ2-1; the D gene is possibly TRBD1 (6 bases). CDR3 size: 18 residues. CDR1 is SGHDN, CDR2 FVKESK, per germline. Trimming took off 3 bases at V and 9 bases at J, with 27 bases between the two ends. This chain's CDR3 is CASSQKGTGIGSRSEQFF. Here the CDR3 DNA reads TGTGCCAGCAGCCAGAAGGGTACAGGGATCGGCTCTCGTAGTGAGCAGTTCTTC.

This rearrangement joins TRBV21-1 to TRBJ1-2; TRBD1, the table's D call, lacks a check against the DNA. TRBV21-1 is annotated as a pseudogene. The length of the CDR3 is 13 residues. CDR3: CASGTGDGYGYTF. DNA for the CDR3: TGTGCCAGCGGCACAGGGGACGGCTATGGCTACACCTTC.

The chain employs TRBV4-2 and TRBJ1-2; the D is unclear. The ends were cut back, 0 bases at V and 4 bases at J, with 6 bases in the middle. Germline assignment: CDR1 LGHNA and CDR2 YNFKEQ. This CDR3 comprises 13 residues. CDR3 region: CASSQEAPYGYTF. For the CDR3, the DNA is TGTGCCAGCAGCCAAGAGGCTCCCTATGGCTACACCTTC.

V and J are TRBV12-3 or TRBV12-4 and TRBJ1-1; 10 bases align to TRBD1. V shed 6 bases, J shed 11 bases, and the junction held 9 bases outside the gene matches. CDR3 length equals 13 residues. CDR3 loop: CASSTTGGVWAFF. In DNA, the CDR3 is TGTGCCAGCAGCACGACAGGGGGCGTTTGGGCTTTCTTT.

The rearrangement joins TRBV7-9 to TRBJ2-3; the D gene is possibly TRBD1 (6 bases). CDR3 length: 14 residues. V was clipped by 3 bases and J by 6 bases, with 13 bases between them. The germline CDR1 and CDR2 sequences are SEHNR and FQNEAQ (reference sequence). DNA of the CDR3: TGTGCCAGCAGCTTTCAGCAGGGGTTGGATACGCAGTATTTT. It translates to CASSFQQGLDTQYF.